This T cell receptor (beta chain) was observed in a study of blood T cell repertoires in COVID-19. As for the study in general: Sites across the United States, Italy and Spain contributed samples from acute and convalescent COVID-19. Nucleic acid was either cDNA or gDNA, and it came from T cells, B-cell-depleted T cells, or PBMCs.

In the original processing: Amplification of reference gene primers was used by the study to estimate nucleated cell counts. TCRdb keeps only in-frame clones here, not all; method: immunoSEQ multiplex PCR. Clone size and V and J calls were adopted from that table, with D and trimming inferred from the DNA. The sample contains around 110,000 clones, 90% of which appear only once. CDR3 length: 14 amino acids. The germline V gene has CDR1 MGHRA and CDR2 YSYEKL. V lost 6 bases to trimming and J lost 2 bases; unmatched junction nucleotides: 4. The chain uses TRBV4-1 and TRBJ1-2; 9 positions match TRBD1. Material for sequencing was peripheral blood. This receptor was identified in a human donor with active COVID-19. The donor label of this sample is uncertain. The CDR3 is CASRRQGVNYGYTF. Written as DNA, the CDR3 is TGCGCCAGCAGAAGACAGGGGGTGAACTATGGCTACACCTTC.